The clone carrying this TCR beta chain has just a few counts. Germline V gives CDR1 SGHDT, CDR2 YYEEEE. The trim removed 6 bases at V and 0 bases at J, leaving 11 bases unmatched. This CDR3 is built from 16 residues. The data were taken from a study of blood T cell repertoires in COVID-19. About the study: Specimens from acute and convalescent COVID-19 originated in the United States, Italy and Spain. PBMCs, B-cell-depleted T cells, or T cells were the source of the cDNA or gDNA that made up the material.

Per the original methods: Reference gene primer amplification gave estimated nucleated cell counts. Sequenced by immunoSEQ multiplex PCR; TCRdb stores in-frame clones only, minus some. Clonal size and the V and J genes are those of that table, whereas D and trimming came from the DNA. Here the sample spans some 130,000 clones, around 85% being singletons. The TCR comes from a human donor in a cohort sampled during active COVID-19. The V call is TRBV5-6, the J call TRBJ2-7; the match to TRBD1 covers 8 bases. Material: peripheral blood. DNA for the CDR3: TGTGCCAGCATTTATACCGGGACAGGTAGCTCCTACGAGCAGTACTTC. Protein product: CASIYTGTGSSYEQYF.